Listed here are 26 T cell receptor beta chains from one sample, sequenced in a study of blood T cells in healthy people across ages. Using a J-beta primer mix together with a sample-barcoded 5' primer, a second PCR was run for about 6 to 11 cycles. One entry per CDR3 protein results from TCRdb running MiXCR on the 5' RACE reads. The table shows approximately 800,000 distinct CDR3 sequences, with about 45% occurring only once. Material for sequencing was blood. The receptors here all came from an elderly man in good health.

This clonotype was counted ten times or more. The V gene is TRBV10-3, the J gene TRBJ2-1; the match to TRBD1 covers 7 bases. Trimming at V came to 3 bases and at J to 7 bases, leaving 12 bases not matched to a gene. Germline V gene data show CDR1 as ENHRY and CDR2 as SYGVKD. This CDR3 region has 16 residues. CDR3 protein: CAISDVLGAGGNEQFF. Written as DNA, the CDR3 is TGTGCCATCAGTGATGTCTTGGGGGCAGGGGGAAATGAGCAGTTCTTC.

This clonotype has more than one count but fewer than ten. The V gene is TRBV20-1, the J gene TRBJ2-5; TRBD2 agrees at 13 bases. V lost 5 bases to trimming and J lost 4 bases; unmatched junction nucleotides: 10. CDR1 is DFQATT and CDR2 is SNEGSKA in the germline V gene (reference sequence). The CDR3 is made up of 16 amino acids. The CDR3 here is CSAGTSGIPNSETQYF. CDR3 nucleotide sequence: TGCAGTGCTGGGACTAGCGGGATACCCAATTCAGAGACCCAGTACTTC.

This clonotype was seen just once. CDR3 bases: TGCGCCAGCAGCCGGGATGGTCCCGGGGAGCTGTTTTTT. It is translated as CASSRDGPGELFF. The rearrangement uses TRBV5-1 and TRBJ2-2; possible D gene TRBD2, 5 bases. V lost 4 bases and J 6 bases, leaving 10 bases between the germline ends. The CDR3 has 13 residues. Germline CDR1 reads SGHRS; CDR2 reads YFSETQ.

The rearrangement uses TRBV4-2 and TRBJ2-1; 7 bases map to TRBD2. Unmatched junction bases numbered 13, after V lost 6 bases and J lost 2 bases. CDR3 length: 17 amino acids. Looked up from germline, CDR1 is LGHNA and CDR2 is YNFKEQ. The CDR3 here is CASSPWRAGTTYNEQFF. The CDR3, as DNA: TGTGCCAGCAGTCCTTGGAGAGCGGGGACGACCTACAATGAGCAGTTCTTC.

This chain links TRBV7-2 with TRBJ1-4, with 7 bases fitting TRBD1. CDR1 is SGHTA and CDR2 is FQGNSA in the germline V gene. The CDR3 runs to 13 residues. Trimming took 2 bases from V and 8 from J; bases not matched to a gene: 2. The CDR3 is CASSLFRGEKLFF. The CDR3 region has the DNA TGTGCCAGCAGCTTATTCAGGGGGGAAAAACTGTTTTTT.

J is TRBJ2-3 and V is TRBV12-3 or TRBV12-4; no definite D call. CDR3 length: 11 residues. In DNA form, the CDR3 reads TGTGGCAGTGGACGAGCAGATACGCAGTATTTT. Its translation: CGSGRADTQYF.

V and J are TRBV20-1 and TRBJ1-6; D perhaps matches TRBD1 (6 bases). In germline, CDR1 is DFQATT, CDR2 SNEGSKA (reference sequence). V was shortened by 1 base and J by 5 bases, with 12 bases between the two germline ends. This CDR3 contains 15 residues. The CDR3: CSARGSGQNNSPLHF. In DNA form, the CDR3 reads TGCAGTGCTAGAGGTTCCGGACAGAATAATTCACCCCTCCACTTT.

The rearrangement links TRBV7-8 to TRBJ2-3, with D possibly being TRBD1 (6 bases). V shed 1 base and J shed 0 bases, with 11 bases lying between them. The germline gives CDR1 SGHVS, CDR2 FQNEAQ. This CDR3 has 16 residues. CDR3 region: CASSLGDIPSTDTQYF. CDR3 bases: TGTGCCAGCAGCTTAGGGGACATCCCAAGCACAGATACGCAGTATTTT.

With respect to this clonotype: Possible read error: a much larger clone is one base away. V is TRBV5-1 and J is TRBJ2-7; 9 bases map to TRBD1. Germline V lookup: CDR1 SGHRS, CDR2 YFSETQ. Trimming at V came to 2 bases and at J to 5 bases, leaving 2 bases not matched to a gene. The CDR3 is made up of 13 amino acids. CDR3 sequence: CASSFGTGNEQYF. The CDR3 nucleotides read TGCGCCAGCAGCTTTGGGACAGGGAACGAGCAGTACTTC.

This chain connects TRBV29-1 to TRBJ2-3; unclear D gene. The CDR3 has 14 residues. Trimming removed 1 base at V and 1 base at J, with 9 bases between. The V gene's germline CDR1 is SQVTM and CDR2 ANQGSEA. The CDR3 loop reads CSVEGDQGTDTQYF. CDR3 sequence (DNA): TGCAGCGTTGAAGGGGATCAGGGCACAGATACGCAGTATTTT.

With respect to this clonotype: It may be a read error: a sequence one base away is much more abundant. The chain couples TRBV5-1 to TRBJ2-7; maybe TRBD1 (6 bases). Germline CDR1 and CDR2: SGHRS and YFSETQ. The CDR3 loop spans 16 amino acids. Trimming shortened V by 4 bases and J by 7 bases, and 24 bases separated the two germline ends. The CDR3 coding sequence is TGCGCCAGCAGCGACATAGACAGGAGTACCGACAATGAGCAGTACTTC. This sequence encodes CASSDIDRSTDNEQYF.

Comment on this clonotype: Possible read error: a much larger clone is one base away. The chain carries TRBV20-1 and TRBJ2-4, with TRBD1 as a possible D gene (5 bases). Germline CDR1 DFQATT, CDR2 SNEGSKA (reference sequence). This CDR3 contains 13 residues. The CDR3 region has the DNA TGCAGTGCTTTCAGGGTGGCCAAAAACAGTCAGTACTTC. Translated: CSAFRVAKNSQYF.

The sample holds a few counts of this clonotype. The chain is built from TRBV5-4 and TRBJ2-1; 14 nucleotides match TRBD2. This CDR3 is 16 amino acids long. Germline V CDR1 and CDR2: SGHNT, YYREEE (reference sequence). With V trimmed by 3 bases and J by 5 bases, 4 bases remained unmatched. The CDR3 protein is CASSSGLAGDNNEQFF. For the CDR3, the DNA is TGTGCCAGCAGCTCGGGACTAGCGGGAGATAACAATGAGCAGTTCTTC. Variable domain in full (rest from reference TRBV5-4 and TRBJ2-1): ETGVTQSPTHLIKTRGQQVTLRCSSQSGHNTVSWYQQALGQGPQFIFQYYREEENGRGNFPPRFSGLQFPNYSSELNVNALELDDSALYLCASSSGLAGDNNEQFFGPGTRLTVL.

This clonotype was picked up a small number of times. This rearrangement joins TRBV6-6 to TRBJ2-1; 10 bases agree with TRBD2. The junction had 10 bases not matched to a gene; V was cut back by 5 bases and J by 12 bases. CDR1 is MNHNY, CDR2 SVGAGI, per germline (reference sequence). This CDR3 has 14 amino acids. The CDR3 DNA reads TGTGCCAGCAGTGACGAGGTAGCGGGGGGTGTGCAGTTCTTC. Protein sequence: CASSDEVAGGVQFF.

The genes are TRBV28 and TRBJ2-1; 7 positions agree with TRBD2. V was clipped by 5 bases and J by 0 bases; unmatched bases: 7. This CDR3 spans 16 amino acids. Germline-derived CDR1 and CDR2 are MDHEN and SYDVKM. This CDR3 is CASSGLAVSSYNEQFF. DNA of the CDR3: TGTGCCAGCAGTGGGCTAGCGGTTAGCTCCTACAATGAGCAGTTCTTC.

The chain joins TRBV18 to TRBJ2-2; D is uncertain. The CDR3 sequence is 14 residues long. The V end was cut by 1 base, the J end by 6 bases, with 9 bases between. Germline V gene sequence: CDR1 KGHSH, CDR2 LQKENI. The CDR3: CASSPLPSPGELFF. The CDR3 coding sequence is TGTGCCAGCTCACCACTCCCTAGTCCCGGGGAGCTGTTTTTT.

Only a few counts were recorded for this clonotype. V usage is TRBV14 and J usage is TRBJ1-2; D is undetermined. Deletions cut 4 bases from V and 8 bases from J, with 17 bases between. This CDR3 region has 14 residues. The V gene's germline CDR1 is SGHDN and CDR2 FVKESK. CDR3: CASSPGAGRLGYTF. The CDR3 nucleotides read TGTGCCAGCAGCCCTGGTGCAGGAAGATTGGGCTACACCTTC.

Comment on this clonotype: This may be a read error: a much more frequent sequence differs by one nucleotide. V gene TRBV7-2 combines with J gene TRBJ1-2; D not certain. From germline, CDR1 is SGHTA and CDR2 FQGNSA. CDR3 size: 13 residues. As DNA, the CDR3 is TGTGCCAGCAGCTTAGACAATAACTATGGCCACACCTTC. Its translation: CASSLDNNYGHTF.

The chain links TRBV29-1 to TRBJ2-1; 9 positions agree with TRBD2. CDR3 length: 14 residues. Per germline, CDR1 SQVTM and CDR2 ANQGSEA. The J segment lost 8 bases and the V segment lost 4 bases, leaving 9 bases of the junction unmatched. The CDR3 DNA reads as TGCAGCGTTGGCCTAGCGGGGTGGGGGGATGAGCAGTTCTTC. It encodes CSVGLAGWGDEQFF.

V is TRBV20-1 and J is TRBJ2-7; TRBD1 matches at 7 bases. J gave up 0 bases and V 6 bases, and 11 bases lay outside the gene matches. There are 15 residues in the CDR3. CDR1 and CDR2 (germline): DFQATT, SNEGSKA (reference sequence). The DNA for the CDR3 is TGCAGTGCGCATAACAGGGGTCTGAGCTCCTACGAGCAGTACTTC. It specifies CSAHNRGLSSYEQYF.

The sample holds a few counts of this clonotype. This chain uses TRBV10-3 with TRBJ1-4, with a weak D call TRBD1 (6 bases). CDR3 size: 13 residues. The germline V gene encodes CDR1 ENHRY and CDR2 SYGVKD. Trimming took 3 bases from V and 7 from J, leaving 9 bases between them. CDR3 bases: TGTGCCATCAGTGAACTACAGGGTGAAAAACTGTTTTTT. It codes for CAISELQGEKLFF.

This sequence joins TRBV20-1 and TRBJ1-2; D uncertain. V was cut by 4 bases and J by 0 bases, with 6 bases left in between. Germline V gives CDR1 DFQATT, CDR2 SNEGSKA (reference sequence). The CDR3 spans 12 residues. The CDR3 region is CSATDTNYGYTF. CDR3 DNA: TGCAGTGCTACAGATACTAACTATGGCTACACCTTC.

This clonotype was counted a few times. The CDR3 DNA reads as TGTGCCAGCAGTTTATTCGAGGGGAACACTGAAGCTTTCTTT. It is translated as CASSLFEGNTEAFF. The chain links TRBV27 to TRBJ1-1, with D hard to call. V was shortened by 1 base and J by 1 base, with 7 bases between the two germline ends. Germline V lookup: CDR1 MNHEY, CDR2 SMNVEV (reference sequence). The CDR3 sequence is 14 residues long.

The chain uses TRBV5-1 and TRBJ2-3; weak D call: TRBD2 (7 bases). Trimming shortened V by 1 base and J by 8 bases, and 14 bases separated the two germline ends. CDR3 size: 14 residues. Germline V lookup: CDR1 SGHRS, CDR2 YFSETQ. CDR3 protein: CASSLLSGEGTQYF. CDR3 nucleotides: TGCGCCAGCAGCTTGTTGTCAGGGGAGGGTACGCAGTATTTT. The whole variable domain, filled in from reference TRBV5-1 and TRBJ2-3, reads KAGVTQTPRYLIKTRGQQVTLSCSPISGHRSVSWYQQTPGQGLQFLFEYFSETQRNKGNFPGRFSGRQFSNSRSEMNVSTLELGDSALYLCASSLLSGEGTQYFGPGTRLTVL.

The sample holds many counts of this clonotype. This chain links TRBV7-2 with TRBJ2-7; D is possibly TRBD2 (6 bases). V dropped 4 bases and J dropped 1 base, with 11 bases sitting between them. Germline V gene data show CDR1 as SGHTA and CDR2 as FQGNSA. The length of the CDR3 is 14 residues. DNA of the CDR3: TGTGCCAGCAGCTCCGGGACTCTGTCCTACGAGCAGTACTTC. As protein: CASSSGTLSYEQYF.

V gene TRBV6-2 or TRBV6-3 combines with J gene TRBJ2-6; maybe TRBD2 (5 bases). Germline V CDR1 and CDR2: MNHEY, SVGEGT. This CDR3 is built from 21 residues. Trimming removed 2 bases from V and 0 bases from J, with 23 bases in between. In nucleotides, the CDR3 is TGTGCCAGCAGTTACCCGACCGGCTCGGCGGGCCCTAGCTCTGGGGCCAACGTCCTGACTTTC. Translated: CASSYPTGSAGPSSGANVLTF.